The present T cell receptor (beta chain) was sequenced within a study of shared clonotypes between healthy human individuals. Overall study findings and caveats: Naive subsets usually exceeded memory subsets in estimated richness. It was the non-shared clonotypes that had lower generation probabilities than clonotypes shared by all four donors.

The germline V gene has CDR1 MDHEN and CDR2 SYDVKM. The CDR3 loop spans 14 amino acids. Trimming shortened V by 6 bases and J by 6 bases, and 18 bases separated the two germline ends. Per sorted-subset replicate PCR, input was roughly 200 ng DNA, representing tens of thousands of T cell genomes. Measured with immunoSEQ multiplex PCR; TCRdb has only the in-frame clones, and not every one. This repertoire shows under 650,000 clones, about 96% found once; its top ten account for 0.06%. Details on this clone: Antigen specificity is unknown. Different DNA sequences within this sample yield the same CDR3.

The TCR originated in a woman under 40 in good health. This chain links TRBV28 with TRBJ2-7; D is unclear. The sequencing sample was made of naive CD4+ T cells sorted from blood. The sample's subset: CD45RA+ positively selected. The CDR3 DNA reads TGTGCCAGCAGACCCTCAGGTCGGCTGGGCGAGCAGTACTTC. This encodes CASRPSGRLGEQYF.